The T cell receptor (beta chain) described here comes from a study of cytomegalovirus exposure and HLA in healthy donors. The CDR3 has 14 residues. From germline, CDR1 is SNHLY and CDR2 FYNNEI. V shed 5 bases, J shed 7 bases, and the junction held 9 bases outside the gene matches. The PCR contained 60 Vbeta and 13 Jbeta primers. The data were produced by immunoSEQ multiplex PCR, yet TCRdb's version contains in-frame clones alone and is incomplete. The sample lists about 120,000 clones; roughly 80% were seen once. The sequence was obtained from a woman between 40 and 55 years old in good health and CMV-seropositive. The sample comprised PBMCs. V and J are TRBV2 and TRBJ1-2; 8 nucleotides line up with TRBD1. The CDR3: CASSPDRTGSGYTF. As DNA, the CDR3 is TGTGCCAGCAGTCCTGACAGGACAGGGAGTGGCTACACCTTC.